Here is one TCR beta chain with its context. Using immunoSEQ multiplex PCR, the repertoire was profiled, and TCRdb retains in-frame clones only, with some absent. The top ten hold approximately 4.2% of the sample, which has under 150,000 clones, approximately 90% seen once. The sample is drawn from a study of blood T cell repertoires in COVID-19. Background on the study: Material from acute and convalescent COVID-19 was sourced from the United States, Italy and Spain. T cells, B-cell-depleted T cells, or PBMCs provided the cDNA or gDNA that served as material.

V was clipped by 5 bases and J by 3 bases; unmatched bases: 9. CDR1 LGHDT and CDR2 YNNKEL come from the germline V gene (reference sequence). The CDR3 has 15 amino acids. Sequencing input: peripheral blood. This TCR derives from a woman between 45 and 60 years old with acute or convalescent COVID-19. The chain couples TRBV3-1 (or the pseudogene TRBV3-2) to TRBJ2-7; 8 nucleotides align to TRBD1. CDR3 residues: CASSSESQGGYEQYF. The CDR3 nucleotides read TGTGCCAGCAGCTCGGAATCACAGGGGGGCTACGAGCAGTACTTC.